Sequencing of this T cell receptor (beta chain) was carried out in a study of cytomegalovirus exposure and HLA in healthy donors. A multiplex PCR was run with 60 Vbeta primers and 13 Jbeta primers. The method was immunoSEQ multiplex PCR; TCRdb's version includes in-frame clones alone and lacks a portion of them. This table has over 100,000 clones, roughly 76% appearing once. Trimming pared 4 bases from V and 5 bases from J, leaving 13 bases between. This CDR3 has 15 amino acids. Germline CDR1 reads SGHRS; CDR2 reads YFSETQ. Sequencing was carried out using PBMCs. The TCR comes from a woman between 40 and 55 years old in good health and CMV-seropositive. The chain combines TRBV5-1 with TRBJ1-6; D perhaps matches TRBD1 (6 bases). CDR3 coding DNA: TGCGCCAGCAGCCCCCGGACAGACAATAATTCACCCCTCCACTTT. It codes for CASSPRTDNNSPLHF.